This TCR beta chain was captured by sequencing in a study of T cell changes during pregnancy in multiple sclerosis. Worth noting for this clone: The sample contains more than one DNA sequence encoding this CDR3.

Sequenced by immunoSEQ multiplex PCR; TCRdb stores in-frame clones only, minus some. There are more than 85,000 clones in the sample; roughly 95% occur only once, and around 1.4% lies in the top ten. Germline CDR1 reads SGHRS; CDR2 reads YFSETQ. The CDR3 length is 14 residues. V lost 3 bases and J lost 1; bases outside the gene matches: 3. This receptor was taken from a female donor in good health, enrolled as a control in a pregnancy study. Material: peripheral blood, obtained in the third trimester of pregnancy. The chain uses TRBV5-1 and TRBJ1-1; 7 nucleotides agree with TRBD1. This CDR3 is CASSSQGGNTEAFF. CDR3 nucleotides: TGCGCCAGCAGCTCCCAGGGGGGGAACACTGAAGCTTTCTTT.